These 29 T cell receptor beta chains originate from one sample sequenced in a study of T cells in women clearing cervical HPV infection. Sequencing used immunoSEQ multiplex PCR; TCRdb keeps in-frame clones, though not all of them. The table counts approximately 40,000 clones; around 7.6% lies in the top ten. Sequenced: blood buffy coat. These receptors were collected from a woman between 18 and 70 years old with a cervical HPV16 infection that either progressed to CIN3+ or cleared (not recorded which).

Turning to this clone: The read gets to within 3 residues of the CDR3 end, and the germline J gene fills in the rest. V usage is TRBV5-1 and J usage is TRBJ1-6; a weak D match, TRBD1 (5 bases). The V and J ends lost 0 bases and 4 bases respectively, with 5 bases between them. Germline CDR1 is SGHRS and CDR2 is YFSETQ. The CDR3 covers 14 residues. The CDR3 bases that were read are TGCGCCAGCAGCTTGGGACAGTATAATTCACCC. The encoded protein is CASSLGQYNSP. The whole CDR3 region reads CASSLGQYNSPLHF.

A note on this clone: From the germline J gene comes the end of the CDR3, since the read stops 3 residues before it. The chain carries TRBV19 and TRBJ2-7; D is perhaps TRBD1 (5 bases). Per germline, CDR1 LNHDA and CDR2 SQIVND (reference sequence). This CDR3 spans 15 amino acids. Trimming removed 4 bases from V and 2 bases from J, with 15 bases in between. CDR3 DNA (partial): TGTGCCAGTAGTACCTCCGAACAGGATCCCTACGAG. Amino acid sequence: CASSTSEQDPYE. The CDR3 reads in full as CASSTSEQDPYEQYF.

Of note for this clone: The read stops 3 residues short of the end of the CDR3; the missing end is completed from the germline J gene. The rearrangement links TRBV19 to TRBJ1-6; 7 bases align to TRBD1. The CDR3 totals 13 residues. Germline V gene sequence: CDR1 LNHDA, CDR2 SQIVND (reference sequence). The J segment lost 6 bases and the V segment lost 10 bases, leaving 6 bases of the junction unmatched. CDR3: CATNRGSNSPLHF. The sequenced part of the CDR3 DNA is TGTGCCACTAACAGGGGATCTAATTCACCC.

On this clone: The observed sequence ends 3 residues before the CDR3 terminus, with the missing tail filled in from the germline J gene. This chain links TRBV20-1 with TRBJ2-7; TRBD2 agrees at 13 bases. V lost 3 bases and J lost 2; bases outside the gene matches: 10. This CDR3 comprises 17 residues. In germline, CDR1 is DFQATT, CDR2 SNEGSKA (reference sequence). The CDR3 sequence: CSARAPGLAGLTYEQYF. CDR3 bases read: TGCAGTGCTAGGGCCCCGGGACTAGCGGGACTTACCTACGAG.

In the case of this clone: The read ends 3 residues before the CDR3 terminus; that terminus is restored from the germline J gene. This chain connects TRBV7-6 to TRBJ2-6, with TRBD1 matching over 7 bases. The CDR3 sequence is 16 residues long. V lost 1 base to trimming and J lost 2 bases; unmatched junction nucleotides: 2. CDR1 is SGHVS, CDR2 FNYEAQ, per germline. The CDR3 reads CASSLGGTAGANVLTF. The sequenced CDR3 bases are TGTGCCAGCAGCTTAGGAGGGACAGCTGGGGCCAACGTC.

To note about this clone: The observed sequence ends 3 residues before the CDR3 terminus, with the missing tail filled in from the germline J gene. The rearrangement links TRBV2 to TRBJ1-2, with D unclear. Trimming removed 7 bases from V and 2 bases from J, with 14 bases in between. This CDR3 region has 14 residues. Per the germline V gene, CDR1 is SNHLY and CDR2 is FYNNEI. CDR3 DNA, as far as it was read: TGTGCCAGCAAGCCGTCCGGTTCAAACTATGGC. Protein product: CASKPSGSNYG. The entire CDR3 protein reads CASKPSGSNYGYTF.

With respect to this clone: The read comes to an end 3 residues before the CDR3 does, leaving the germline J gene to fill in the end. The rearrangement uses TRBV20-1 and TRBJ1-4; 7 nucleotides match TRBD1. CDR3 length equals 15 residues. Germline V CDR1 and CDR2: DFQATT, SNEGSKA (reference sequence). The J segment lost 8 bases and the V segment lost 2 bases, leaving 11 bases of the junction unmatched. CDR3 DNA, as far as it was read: TGCAGTGCTAGAAGGGTTAGCAGGGGACAGGAAAAA. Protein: CSARRVSRGQEK. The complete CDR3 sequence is CSARRVSRGQEKLFF.

Partial CDR3 DNA: TGCAGTGCAACAAGCGGGTACACAGATACG. It specifies CSATSGYTDT. The whole CDR3 sequence reads CSATSGYTDTQYF. This chain links TRBV20-1 with TRBJ2-3; a possible D gene is TRBD2 (6 bases). Sequencing ends 3 residues short of the CDR3 end; the germline J gene provides the rest. The CDR3 is 13 amino acids. Per the germline V gene, CDR1 is DFQATT and CDR2 is SNEGSKA (reference sequence). V was trimmed by 6 bases and J by 2 bases, leaving 12 bases between them.

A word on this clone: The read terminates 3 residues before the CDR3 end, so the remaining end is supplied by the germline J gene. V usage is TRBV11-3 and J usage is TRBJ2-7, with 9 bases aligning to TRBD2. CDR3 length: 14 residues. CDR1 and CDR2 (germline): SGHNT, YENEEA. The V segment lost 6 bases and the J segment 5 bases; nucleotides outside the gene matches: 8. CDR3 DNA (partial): TGTGCCAGCAGTCTTATAGCGGGAGCCCACGAG. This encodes CASSLIAGAHE. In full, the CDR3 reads CASSLIAGAHEQYF. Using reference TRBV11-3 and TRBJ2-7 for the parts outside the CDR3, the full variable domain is EAGVVQSPRYKIIEKKQPVAFWCNPISGHNTLYWYLQNLGQGPELLIRYENEEAVDDSQLPKDRFSAERLKGVDSTLKIQPAELGDSAVYLCASSLIAGAHEQYFGPGTRLTVT.

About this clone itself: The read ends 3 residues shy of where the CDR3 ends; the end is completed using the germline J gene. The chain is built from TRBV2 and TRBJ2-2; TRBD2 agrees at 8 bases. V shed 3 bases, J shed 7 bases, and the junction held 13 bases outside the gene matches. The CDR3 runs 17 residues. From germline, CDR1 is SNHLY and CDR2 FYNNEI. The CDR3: CASSDPPGGGANGELFF. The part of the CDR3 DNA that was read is TGTGCCAGCAGTGACCCCCCGGGAGGGGGGGCGAACGGGGAG.

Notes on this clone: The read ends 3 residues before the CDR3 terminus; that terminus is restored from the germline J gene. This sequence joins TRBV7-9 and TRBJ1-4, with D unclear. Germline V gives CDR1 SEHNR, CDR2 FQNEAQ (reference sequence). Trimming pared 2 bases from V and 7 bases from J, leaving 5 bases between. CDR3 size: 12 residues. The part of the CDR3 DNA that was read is TGTGCCAGCAGCTTAACGGGTGAAAAA. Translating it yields CASSLTGEK. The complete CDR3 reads CASSLTGEKLFF.

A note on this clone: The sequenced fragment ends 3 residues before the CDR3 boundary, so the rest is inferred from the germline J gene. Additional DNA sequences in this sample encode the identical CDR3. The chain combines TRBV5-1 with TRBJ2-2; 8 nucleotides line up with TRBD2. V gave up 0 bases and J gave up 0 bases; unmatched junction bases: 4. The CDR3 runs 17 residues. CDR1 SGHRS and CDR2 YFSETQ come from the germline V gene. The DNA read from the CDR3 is TGCGCCAGCAGCTTGGAACTAGCGGAGACGAACACCGGGGAG. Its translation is CASSLELAETNTGE. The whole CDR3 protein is CASSLELAETNTGELFF.

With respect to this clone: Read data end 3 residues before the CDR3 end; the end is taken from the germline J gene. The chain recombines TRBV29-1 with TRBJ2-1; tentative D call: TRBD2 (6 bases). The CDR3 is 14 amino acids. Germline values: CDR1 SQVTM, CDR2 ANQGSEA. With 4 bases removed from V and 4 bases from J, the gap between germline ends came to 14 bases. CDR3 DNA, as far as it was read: TGCAGCGTTGGCGGGCGGGGCCAATACAATGAG. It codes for CSVGGRGQYNE. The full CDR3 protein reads CSVGGRGQYNEQFF.

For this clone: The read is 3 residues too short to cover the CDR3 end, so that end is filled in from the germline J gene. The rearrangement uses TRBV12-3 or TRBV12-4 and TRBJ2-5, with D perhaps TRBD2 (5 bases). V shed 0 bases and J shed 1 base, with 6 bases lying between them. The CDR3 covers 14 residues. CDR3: CASSLAAAQETQYF. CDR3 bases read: TGTGCCAGCAGTTTAGCAGCGGCCCAAGAGACC.

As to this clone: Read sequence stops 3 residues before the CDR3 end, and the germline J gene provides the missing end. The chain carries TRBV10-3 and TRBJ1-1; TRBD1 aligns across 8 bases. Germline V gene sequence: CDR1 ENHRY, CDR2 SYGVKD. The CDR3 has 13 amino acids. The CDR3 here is CAITSRTGLEAFF. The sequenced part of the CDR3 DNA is TGTGCCATCACCTCTAGGACAGGGCTAGAA.

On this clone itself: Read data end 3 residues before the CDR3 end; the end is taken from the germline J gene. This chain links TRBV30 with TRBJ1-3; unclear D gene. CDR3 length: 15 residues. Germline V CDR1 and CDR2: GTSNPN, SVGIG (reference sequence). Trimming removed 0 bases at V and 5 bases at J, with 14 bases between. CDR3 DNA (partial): TGTGCCTGGAGTGTAACGGGGTCTCCGAGAAACACC. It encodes CAWSVTGSPRNT. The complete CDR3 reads CAWSVTGSPRNTIYF.

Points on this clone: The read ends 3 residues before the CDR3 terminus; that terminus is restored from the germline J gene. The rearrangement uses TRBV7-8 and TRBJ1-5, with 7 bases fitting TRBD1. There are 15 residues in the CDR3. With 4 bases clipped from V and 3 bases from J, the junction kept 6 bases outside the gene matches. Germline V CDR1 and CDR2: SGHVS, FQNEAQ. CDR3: CASSSMTGFNQPQHF. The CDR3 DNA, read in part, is TGTGCCAGCAGCTCTATGACAGGGTTCAATCAGCCC.

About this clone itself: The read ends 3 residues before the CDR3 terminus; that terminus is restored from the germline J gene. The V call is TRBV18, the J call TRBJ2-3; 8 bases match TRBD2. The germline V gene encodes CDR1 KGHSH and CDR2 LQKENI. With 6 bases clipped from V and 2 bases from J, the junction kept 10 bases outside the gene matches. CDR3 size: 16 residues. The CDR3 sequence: CASSQNSGANTDTQYF. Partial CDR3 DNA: TGTGCCAGCTCCCAAAATAGCGGGGCGAACACAGATACG.

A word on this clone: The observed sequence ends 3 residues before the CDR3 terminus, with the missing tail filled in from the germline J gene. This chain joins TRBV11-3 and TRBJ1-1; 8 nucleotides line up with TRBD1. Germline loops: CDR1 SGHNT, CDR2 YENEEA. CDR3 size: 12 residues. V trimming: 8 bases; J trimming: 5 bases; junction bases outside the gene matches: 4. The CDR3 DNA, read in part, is TGTGCCAGCGGACAGGGATCAACTGAA. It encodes CASGQGSTE. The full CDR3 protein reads CASGQGSTEAFF.

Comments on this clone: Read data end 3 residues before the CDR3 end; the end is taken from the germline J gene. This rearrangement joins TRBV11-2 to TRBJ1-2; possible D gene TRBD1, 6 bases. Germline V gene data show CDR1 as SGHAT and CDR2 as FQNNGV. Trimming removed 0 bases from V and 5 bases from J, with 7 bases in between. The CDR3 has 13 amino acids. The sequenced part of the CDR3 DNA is TGTGCCAGCAGCTTAGATGGACAGTATGGC. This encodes CASSLDGQYG. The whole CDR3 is CASSLDGQYGYTF.

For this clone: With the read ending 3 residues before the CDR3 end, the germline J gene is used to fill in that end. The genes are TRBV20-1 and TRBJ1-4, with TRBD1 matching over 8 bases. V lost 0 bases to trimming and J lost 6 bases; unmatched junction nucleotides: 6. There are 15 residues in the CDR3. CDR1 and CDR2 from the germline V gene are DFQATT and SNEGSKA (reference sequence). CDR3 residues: CSARDAGGGDEKLFF. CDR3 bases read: TGCAGTGCTAGAGATGCAGGGGGCGGGGATGAAAAA.

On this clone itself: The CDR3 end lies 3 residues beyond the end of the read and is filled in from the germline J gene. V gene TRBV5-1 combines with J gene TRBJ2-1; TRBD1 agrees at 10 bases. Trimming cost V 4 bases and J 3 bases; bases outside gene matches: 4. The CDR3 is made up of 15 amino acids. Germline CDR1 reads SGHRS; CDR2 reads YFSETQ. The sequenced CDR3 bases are TGCGCCAGCAGCGGCGGGGACAGGGGCTACAATGAG. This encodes CASSGGDRGYNE. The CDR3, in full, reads CASSGGDRGYNEQFF.

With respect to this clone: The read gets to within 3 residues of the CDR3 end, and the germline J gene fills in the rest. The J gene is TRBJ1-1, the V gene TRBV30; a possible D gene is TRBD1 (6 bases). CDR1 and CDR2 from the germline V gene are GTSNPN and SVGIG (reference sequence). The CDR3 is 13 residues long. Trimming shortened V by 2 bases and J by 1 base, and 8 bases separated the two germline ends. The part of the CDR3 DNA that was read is TGTGCCTGGAGTTTGACAGGGAACACTGAA. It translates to CAWSLTGNTE. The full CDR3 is CAWSLTGNTEAFF.

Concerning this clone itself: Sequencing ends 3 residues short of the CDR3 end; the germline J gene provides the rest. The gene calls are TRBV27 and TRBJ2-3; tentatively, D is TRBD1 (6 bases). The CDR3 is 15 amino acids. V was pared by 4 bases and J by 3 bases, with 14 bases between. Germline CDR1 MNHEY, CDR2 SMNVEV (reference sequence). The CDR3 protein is CASSYGRGQTDTQYF. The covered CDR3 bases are TGTGCCAGCAGTTATGGCAGGGGTCAGACAGATACG.

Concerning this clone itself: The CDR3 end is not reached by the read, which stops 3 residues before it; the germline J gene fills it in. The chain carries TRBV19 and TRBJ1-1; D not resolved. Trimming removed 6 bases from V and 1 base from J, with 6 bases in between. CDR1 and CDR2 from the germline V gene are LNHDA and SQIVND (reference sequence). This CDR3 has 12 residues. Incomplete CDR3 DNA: TGTGCCAGTAGACGGGGGAACACTGAA. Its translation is CASRRGNTE. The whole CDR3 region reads CASRRGNTEAFF.

The sequenced CDR3 bases are TGTGCCAGCAGCTTCTCTGGCGGGGGGTACAATGAG. Its translation: CASSFSGGGYNE. The whole CDR3 reads CASSFSGGGYNEQFF. This chain links TRBV5-5 with TRBJ2-1; 8 nucleotides align to TRBD2. The sequenced fragment ends 3 residues before the CDR3 boundary, so the rest is inferred from the germline J gene. This CDR3 is built from 15 residues. Germline lookup yields CDR1 SGHKS and CDR2 YYEKEE (reference sequence). V trimming: 2 bases; J trimming: 4 bases; junction bases outside the gene matches: 5. Variable domain in full (rest from reference TRBV5-5 and TRBJ2-1): DAGVTQSPTHLIKTRGQQVTLRCSPISGHKSVSWYQQVLGQGPQFIFQYYEKEERGRGNFPDRFSARQFPNYSSELNVNALLLGDSALYLCASSFSGGGYNEQFFGPGTRLTVL.

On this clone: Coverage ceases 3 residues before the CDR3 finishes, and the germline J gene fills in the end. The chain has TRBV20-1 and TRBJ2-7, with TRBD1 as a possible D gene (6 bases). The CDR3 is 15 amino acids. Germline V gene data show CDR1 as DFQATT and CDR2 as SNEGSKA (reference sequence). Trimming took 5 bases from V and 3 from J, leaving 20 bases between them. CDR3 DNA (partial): TGCAGTGCTGGATTAGTGGGGGCTTCCTTCTACGAG. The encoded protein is CSAGLVGASFYE. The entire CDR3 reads CSAGLVGASFYEQYF.

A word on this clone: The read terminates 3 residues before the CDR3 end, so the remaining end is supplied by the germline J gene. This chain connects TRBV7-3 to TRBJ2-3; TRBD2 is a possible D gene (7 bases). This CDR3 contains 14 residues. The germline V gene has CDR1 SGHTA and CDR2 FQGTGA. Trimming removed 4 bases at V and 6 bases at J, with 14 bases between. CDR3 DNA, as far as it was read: TGTGCCAGCAGCTCCCCGGGGGGCCGGGATACG. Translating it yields CASSSPGGRDT. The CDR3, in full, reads CASSSPGGRDTQYF.

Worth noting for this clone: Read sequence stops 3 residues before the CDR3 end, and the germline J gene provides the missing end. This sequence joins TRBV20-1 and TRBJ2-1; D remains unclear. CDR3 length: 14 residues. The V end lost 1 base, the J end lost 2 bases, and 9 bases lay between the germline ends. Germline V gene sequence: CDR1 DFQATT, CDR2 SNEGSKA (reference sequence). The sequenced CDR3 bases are TGCAGTGCTAGAGGGCCCTTAACCTACAATGAG. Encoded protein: CSARGPLTYNE. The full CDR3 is CSARGPLTYNEQFF.